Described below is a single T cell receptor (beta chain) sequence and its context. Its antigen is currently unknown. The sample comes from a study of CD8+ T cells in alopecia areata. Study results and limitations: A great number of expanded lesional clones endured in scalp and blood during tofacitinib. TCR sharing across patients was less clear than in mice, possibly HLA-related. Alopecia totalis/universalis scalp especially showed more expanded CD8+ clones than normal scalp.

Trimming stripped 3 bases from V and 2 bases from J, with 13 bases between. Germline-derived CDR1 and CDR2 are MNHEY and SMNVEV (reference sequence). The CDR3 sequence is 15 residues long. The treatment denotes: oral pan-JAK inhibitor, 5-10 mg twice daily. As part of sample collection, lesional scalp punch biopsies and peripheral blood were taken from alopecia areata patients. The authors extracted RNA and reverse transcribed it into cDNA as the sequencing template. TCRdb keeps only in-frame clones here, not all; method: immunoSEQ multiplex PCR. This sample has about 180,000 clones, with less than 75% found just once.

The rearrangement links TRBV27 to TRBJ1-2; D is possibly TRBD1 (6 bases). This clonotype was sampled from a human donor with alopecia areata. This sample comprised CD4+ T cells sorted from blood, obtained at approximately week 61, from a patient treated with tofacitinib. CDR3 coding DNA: TGTGCCAGCAGTTTTGGGGGCAAATCAAACTATGGCTACACCTTC. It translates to CASSFGGKSNYGYTF.